Shown below are 28 T cell receptor beta chains from a single sample sequenced in a study of T cell responses to AZD1222 COVID-19 vaccine. The protocol was immunoSEQ multiplex PCR, while the TCRdb copy is restricted to in-frame clones and leaves out a portion. The table includes about 98,000 clones, more than 70% detected once. The source material was peripheral blood, sampled on day 0 of AZD1222 vaccination. The receptor set was obtained from an adult in good health.

Concerning this clone: The same CDR3 is also encoded by other DNA sequences in this sample. This rearrangement joins TRBV28 to TRBJ1-5; D is unclear. This CDR3 contains 12 residues. Germline values: CDR1 MDHEN, CDR2 SYDVKM. V was clipped by 2 bases and J by 4 bases, with 3 bases between them. The CDR3: CASSLLNQPQHF. For the CDR3, the DNA is TGTGCCAGCAGTTTACTAAATCAGCCCCAGCATTTT.

The chain carries TRBV7-9 and TRBJ1-1; D might be TRBD1 (5 bases). V lost 2 bases and J lost 2, with 9 bases in between. CDR3 length: 14 amino acids. Per germline, CDR1 SEHNR and CDR2 FQNEAQ (reference sequence). The CDR3: CASSLSGGNTEAFF. In DNA form, the CDR3 reads TGTGCCAGCAGCTTAAGTGGGGGAAACACTGAAGCTTTCTTT.

The chain carries TRBV3-1 (or the pseudogene TRBV3-2) and TRBJ1-3, with D unresolved. With 4 bases removed from V and 4 bases from J, the gap between germline ends came to 11 bases. The CDR3 runs to 14 residues. Germline V gene data show CDR1 as LGHDT and CDR2 as YNNKEL (reference sequence). CDR3 nucleotides: TGTGCCAGCAGCCTTAAACACGCCGGAAACACCATATATTTT. Amino acids: CASSLKHAGNTIYF.

This chain joins TRBV6-6 and TRBJ2-2, with 12 bases identical to TRBD2. This CDR3 spans 17 amino acids. Germline values: CDR1 MNHNY, CDR2 SVGAGI (reference sequence). V was clipped by 6 bases and J by 6 bases; unmatched bases: 11. The CDR3 sequence: CASSRNTGTSGPGELFF. For the CDR3, the DNA is TGTGCCAGCAGCCGAAATACCGGGACTAGCGGGCCCGGGGAGCTGTTTTTT.

The chain recombines TRBV27 with TRBJ1-5; no clear D gene. Germline assignment: CDR1 MNHEY and CDR2 SMNVEV (reference sequence). The CDR3 runs 12 residues. The ends were cut back, 7 bases at V and 4 bases at J, with 8 bases in the middle. Here the CDR3 reads CASKARNQPQHF. The CDR3 nucleotides read TGTGCCAGCAAGGCGCGTAATCAGCCCCAGCATTTT.

The chain joins TRBV29-1 to TRBJ1-2, with D tentatively TRBD1 (5 bases). Germline V gene data show CDR1 as SQVTM and CDR2 as ANQGSEA. There are 12 residues in the CDR3. V was trimmed by 0 bases and J by 8 bases, leaving 10 bases between them. DNA of the CDR3: TGCAGCGTTGAAGACAGGGTTCACGGCTACACCTTC. Amino acid sequence: CSVEDRVHGYTF.

The chain carries TRBV5-1 and TRBJ2-5, with D hard to call. Between the trimmed V and J ends, which lost 2 bases and 0 bases, there was a span of 14 bases. The germline gives CDR1 SGHRS, CDR2 YFSETQ. The CDR3 totals 16 residues. CDR3 sequence (DNA): TGCGCCAGCAGCTTTTTGCCAGGAATAAACCAAGAGACCCAGTACTTC. Translating it yields CASSFLPGINQETQYF.

The rearrangement links TRBV11-3 to TRBJ1-1; a possible D gene is TRBD1 (5 bases). V lost 5 bases and J 0 bases, leaving 13 bases between the germline ends. Germline loops: CDR1 SGHNT, CDR2 YENEEA. The CDR3 is 15 residues long. CDR3 residues: CASSTPGPLNTEAFF. DNA for the CDR3: TGTGCCAGCAGCACGCCGGGACCCTTGAACACTGAAGCTTTCTTT.

CDR3 sequence: CASSPHRPSTGGGETQYF. The CDR3 DNA sequence: TGTGCCAGCAGCCCCCACCGACCTTCAACAGGGGGCGGTGAGACCCAGTACTTC. The chain employs TRBV4-2 and TRBJ2-5, with 9 bases identical to TRBD1. Trimming removed 4 bases from V and 5 bases from J; junction bases left unmatched: 17. CDR1 LGHNA and CDR2 YNFKEQ come from the germline V gene. CDR3 size: 18 residues.

The chain employs TRBV28 and TRBJ2-7; TRBD1 aligns across 7 bases. The junction had 9 bases not matched to a gene; V was cut back by 6 bases and J by 7 bases. The CDR3 sequence is 13 residues long. Germline V gene lookup returns CDR1 MDHEN and CDR2 SYDVKM. The CDR3 DNA reads as TGTGCCAGCAGACCGGGACAGCCTAAGGAGCAGTACTTC. It encodes CASRPGQPKEQYF.

The V call is TRBV28, the J call TRBJ1-5; D is undetermined. CDR1 and CDR2 (germline): MDHEN, SYDVKM. With 4 bases removed from V and 11 bases from J, the gap between germline ends came to 9 bases. The length of the CDR3 is 11 residues. DNA of the CDR3: TGTGCCAGCAGTTCATCAGTAACCCAGCATTTT. It is translated as CASSSSVTQHF.

The chain couples TRBV27 to TRBJ1-1, with 7 positions matching TRBD1. After removal of 2 bases from V and 5 bases from J, the junction contained 8 bases not matched to a gene. The CDR3 is 15 residues long. CDR1 is MNHEY and CDR2 is SMNVEV in the germline V gene (reference sequence). This CDR3 reads CASSLQLRTGTEAFF. The CDR3 DNA follows: TGTGCCAGCAGTTTACAACTCCGGACAGGTACTGAAGCTTTCTTT.

The V call is TRBV7-6, the J call TRBJ2-7; TRBD2 matches at 11 bases. Germline V gene sequence: CDR1 SGHVS, CDR2 FNYEAQ. The ends lost 5 bases at V and 0 bases at J; junction bases unmatched: 3. This CDR3 has 15 residues. Here the CDR3 DNA reads TGTGCCAGCAGCCCCGGGACTAGCGGCTCCTACGAGCAGTACTTC. The encoded protein is CASSPGTSGSYEQYF.

V and J are TRBV7-2 and TRBJ2-1, with D hard to call. V was trimmed by 3 bases and J by 10 bases, leaving 7 bases between them. Per the germline V gene, CDR1 is SGHTA and CDR2 is FQGNSA. This CDR3 region has 11 residues. This CDR3 is CASSLVWEQFF. In DNA, the CDR3 is TGTGCCAGCAGCTTGGTGTGGGAGCAGTTCTTC.

This chain uses TRBV18 with TRBJ1-1; D may be TRBD1 (6 bases). V dropped 4 bases and J dropped 4 bases, with 7 bases sitting between them. The CDR3 loop spans 12 amino acids. Germline V lookup: CDR1 KGHSH, CDR2 LQKENI. The DNA for the CDR3 is TGTGCCAGCTCACAAGGGGGCACTGAAGCTTTCTTT. This codes for CASSQGGTEAFF. Based on the CDR3 plus reference TRBV18 and TRBJ1-1, the full variable domain is NAGVMQNPRHLVRRRGQEARLRCSPMKGHSHVYWYRQLPEEGLKFMVYLQKENIIDESGMPKERFSAEFPKEGPSILRIQQVVRGDSAAYFCASSQGGTEAFFGQGTRLTVV.

This clone was observed a handful of times. V and J are TRBV16 and TRBJ2-7, with D perhaps TRBD1 (6 bases). CDR1 KGHSY and CDR2 FQNENV come from the germline V gene. This CDR3 has 14 residues. The germline V and J ends were trimmed by 0 bases and 5 bases, with 11 bases remaining between them. The CDR3 DNA reads as TGTGCCAGCAGCCAATCGGCCAGGGGCAACGAGCAGTACTTC. Protein product: CASSQSARGNEQYF.

This chain connects TRBV19 to TRBJ1-2; D is uncertain. The germline CDR1 and CDR2 sequences are LNHDA and SQIVND (reference sequence). Trimming pared 6 bases from V and 0 bases from J, leaving 17 bases between. The length of the CDR3 is 16 residues. CDR3 in DNA: TGTGCCAGTAGCCGGAAACGAACAGATACTAACTATGGCTACACCTTC. This encodes CASSRKRTDTNYGYTF.

Many counts were recorded for this clone. This sample also contains other DNA sequences that code for the same CDR3. The J gene is TRBJ1-6, the V gene TRBV7-9, with D unresolved. Germline V gene data show CDR1 as SEHNR and CDR2 as FQNEAQ (reference sequence). The CDR3 spans 14 residues. Trimming left V 1 base short and J 4 bases short, with 5 bases between. The CDR3 DNA sequence: TGTGCCAGCAGCTTAGAACAGTATAATTCACCCCTCCACTTT. This gives the protein CASSLEQYNSPLHF.

The gene calls are TRBV11-3 and TRBJ2-1; 7 bases fit TRBD1. The CDR3 sequence is 15 residues long. V gave up 5 bases and J gave up 5 bases; unmatched junction bases: 9. The germline V gene has CDR1 SGHNT and CDR2 YENEEA. CDR3 sequence reads: CASSPAGTVDNEQFF. The CDR3 nucleotides read TGTGCCAGCAGCCCAGCCGGGACAGTAGACAATGAGCAGTTCTTC.

The chain links TRBV28 to TRBJ1-2, with no clear D. The CDR3 totals 15 residues. Per the germline V gene, CDR1 is MDHEN and CDR2 is SYDVKM. V shed 6 bases and J shed 5 bases, with 19 bases lying between them. In DNA form, the CDR3 reads TGTGCCAGCAGCCAAGCTATTGGATTTTCTTATGGCTACACCTTC. Translation gives CASSQAIGFSYGYTF.

The chain is built from TRBV6-8 and TRBJ1-2, with TRBD1 matching 8 bases. Trimming removed 6 bases from V and 7 bases from J; junction bases left unmatched: 10. Per the germline V gene, CDR1 is MNHGY and CDR2 is SAAAGT. CDR3 length: 14 residues. CDR3 sequence: CASRETGAGGGYTF. The CDR3 DNA sequence: TGTGCCAGCAGGGAGACAGGGGCAGGGGGTGGCTACACCTTC.

This rearrangement joins TRBV6-6 to TRBJ2-7; a possible D gene is TRBD1 (5 bases). CDR3 length: 12 residues. V was trimmed by 6 bases and J by 4 bases, leaving 10 bases between them. Germline V gives CDR1 MNHNY, CDR2 SVGAGI (reference sequence). The CDR3 reads CASSDRVYEQYF. The CDR3, as DNA: TGTGCCAGCAGCGACAGAGTTTACGAGCAGTACTTC.

The rearrangement uses TRBV11-3 and TRBJ1-2; 8 nucleotides align to TRBD1. The trim removed 3 bases at V and 7 bases at J, leaving 10 bases unmatched. This CDR3 comprises 15 residues. Germline CDR1 reads SGHNT; CDR2 reads YENEEA. The CDR3 nucleotides read TGTGCCAGCAGCTTCCCCGATGGACAGGGCGGTGGCTACACCTTC. Protein product: CASSFPDGQGGGYTF.

The V and J genes are TRBV6-7 and TRBJ1-3; 8 nucleotides line up with TRBD1. TRBV6-7 is an ORF, and what it does is uncertain. With V trimmed by 6 bases and J by 3 bases, 10 bases remained unmatched. The CDR3 sequence is 16 residues long. The CDR3 DNA reads as TGTGCCAGCAGAACGACCAGGGGGCAGTTTGGAAACACCATATATTTT. It codes for CASRTTRGQFGNTIYF.

A remark on this clone: Other DNA sequences in the same sample also yield this CDR3. The V and J genes are TRBV4-3 and TRBJ2-5; 7 bases align to TRBD2. Losses at the gene ends were 0 bases for V and 5 bases for J; bases not matched to a gene: 6. The CDR3 is 15 amino acids. Germline V gene lookup returns CDR1 LGHNA and CDR2 YSLEER. The CDR3 loop reads CASSQDPGGEETQYF. The CDR3 region has the DNA TGCGCCAGCAGCCAAGATCCTGGGGGGGAGGAGACCCAGTACTTC.

This clone has only one observation. This sequence joins TRBV13 and TRBJ1-1; D is unclear. Trimming left V 3 bases short and J 2 bases short, with 13 bases between. This CDR3 is built from 15 residues. Germline CDR1 reads PRHDT; CDR2 reads FYEKMQ (reference sequence). The CDR3 reads CASSLGLRFNTEAFF. CDR3 sequence (DNA): TGTGCCAGCAGCTTGGGTCTTCGTTTCAACACTGAAGCTTTCTTT.

The J gene is TRBJ2-2, the V gene TRBV5-1, with D hard to call. From germline, CDR1 is SGHRS and CDR2 YFSETQ. With 0 bases removed from V and 1 base from J, the gap between germline ends came to 7 bases. CDR3 size: 15 residues. Written as DNA, the CDR3 is TGCGCCAGCAGCTTGGTGGCAGAGAACACCGGGGAGCTGTTTTTT. Translating it yields CASSLVAENTGELFF.

The chain is built from TRBV12-3 or TRBV12-4 and TRBJ1-4, with unresolved D. This CDR3 is 13 amino acids long. V lost 4 bases to trimming and J lost 11 bases, with 14 bases between them. CDR3: CASSSGGLRKLFF. CDR3 nucleotide sequence: TGTGCCAGCAGTTCCGGTGGACTGCGTAAACTGTTTTTT.